The T cell receptor (beta chain) described here comes from a study of shared clonotypes between healthy human individuals. The method was immunoSEQ multiplex PCR; TCRdb's version includes in-frame clones alone and lacks a portion of them. The top ten clones hold roughly 0.23% of a sample with under 1 million clones, 96% of them seen once. Terminally differentiated effector memory CD45RA+ cells were excluded by CCR7 positive selection of CD45RO-negative cells. Germline loops: CDR1 SGDLS, CDR2 YYNGEE. Trimming stripped 4 bases from V and 4 bases from J, with 20 bases between. The CDR3 has 16 residues. Sequencing was done on a sample of naive CD8+ T cells sorted from blood. This TCR derives from a man aged 25-45 years in good health. The rearrangement links TRBV9 to TRBJ2-5, with D perhaps being TRBD1 or TRBD2 (6 bases each). The CDR3 nucleotides are TGTGCCAGCAGCCCTCCCCGCATGGGGGGCTTAGAGACCCAGTACTTC. Its protein product is CASSPPRMGGLETQYF. Filled out from reference TRBV9 and TRBJ2-5, the complete variable domain reads DSGVTQTPKHLITATGQRVTLRCSPRSGDLSVYWYQQSLDQGLQFLIQYYNGEERAKGNILERFSAQQFPDLHSELNLSSLELGDSALYFCASSPPRMGGLETQYFGPGTRLLVL.